This T cell receptor beta chain was profiled in a study of blood T cell repertoires in COVID-19. Across the study: T cells, B-cell-depleted T cells, or PBMCs supplied cDNA or gDNA.

J lost 2 bases, V lost 3 bases, and 6 bases had no gene match. CDR3 length: 15 residues. The germline CDR1 and CDR2 sequences are SGDLS and YYNGEE. As originally analysed: Reference gene primer amplification gave estimated nucleated cell counts. TCRdb's table, derived via immunoSEQ multiplex PCR, lists solely in-frame clones and lacks some. V, J and clone size reflect that table, while D and trimming were determined from the DNA. The table lists 14,000 or so clones, 70% to 90% of them singletons. What was sequenced was peripheral blood. The V and J genes are TRBV9 and TRBJ2-5; 8 nucleotides align to TRBD1. This clonotype was obtained from a man in his forties with active or convalescent COVID-19. This CDR3 is CASSAGTGGQETQYF. In nucleotides, the CDR3 is TGTGCCAGCAGCGCTGGGACAGGAGGTCAAGAGACCCAGTACTTC.